The 13 T cell receptor beta chains presented below share a single source sample, sequenced in a study of CD8 T cells in Susac syndrome. The RNA input was roughly 0.45 to 1 ug, and it was reverse transcribed with random hexamers. A single record per CDR3 protein comes from TCRdb applying MiXCR to the immunoSEQ multiplex PCR reads. The sample contains 200,000 to 250,000 distinct CDR3 sequences, 80% to 95% of which appear only once. Input material: CD8+ T cells from PBMCs. Every receptor here comes from a human donor with multiple sclerosis.

V and J are TRBV5-8 and TRBJ2-1, with 11 bases fitting TRBD2. This CDR3 contains 17 residues. Unmatched junction bases numbered 7, after V lost 0 bases and J lost 5 bases. Looked up from germline, CDR1 is SGHTS and CDR2 is YDEGEE. CDR3 nucleotide sequence: TGTGCCAGCAGCTTGGAATTAGCGGGGGGGCACCACAATGAGCAGTTCTTC. It translates to CASSLELAGGHHNEQFF.

The CDR3 is CASSTIAGGTYEQYF. DNA of the CDR3: TGTGCCAGCAGTACTATAGCGGGAGGAACCTACGAGCAGTACTTC. This chain connects TRBV27 to TRBJ2-7, with 10 bases fitting TRBD2. After removal of 5 bases from V and 2 bases from J, the junction contained 6 bases not matched to a gene. The germline V gene encodes CDR1 MNHEY and CDR2 SMNVEV (reference sequence). There are 15 residues in the CDR3.

J is TRBJ2-5 and V is TRBV5-1, with D possibly TRBD2 on 5 matching bases. The germline V and J ends were trimmed by 2 bases and 1 base, with 12 bases remaining between them. This CDR3 spans 15 amino acids. Germline CDR1 is SGHRS and CDR2 is YFSETQ. The CDR3 here is CASSFLMDFQETQYF. The CDR3 DNA follows: TGCGCCAGCAGCTTTTTAATGGACTTCCAAGAGACCCAGTACTTC. Full variable domain (outside the CDR3, taken from reference TRBV5-1 and TRBJ2-5): KAGVTQTPRYLIKTRGQQVTLSCSPISGHRSVSWYQQTPGQGLQFLFEYFSETQRNKGNFPGRFSGRQFSNSRSEMNVSTLELGDSALYLCASSFLMDFQETQYFGPGTRLLVL.

V gene TRBV5-6 combines with J gene TRBJ2-1; weak D call: TRBD2 (5 bases). With 4 bases removed from V and 3 bases from J, the gap between germline ends came to 17 bases. The CDR3 loop spans 16 amino acids. The germline V gene has CDR1 SGHDT and CDR2 YYEEEE. CDR3 DNA sequence: TGTGCCAGCAGCAAGAGCGTTGGGAGTGGCTACAATGAGCAGTTCTTC. Amino acid sequence: CASSKSVGSGYNEQFF.

The chain couples TRBV29-1 to TRBJ1-2; no definite D call. Germline CDR1 is SQVTM and CDR2 is ANQGSEA. This CDR3 has 12 amino acids. Trimming shortened V by 5 bases and J by 6 bases, and 13 bases separated the two germline ends. CDR3 in amino acids: CSVLPPLDGYTF. CDR3 nucleotide sequence: TGCAGCGTTCTCCCCCCCCTAGATGGCTACACCTTC.

V gene TRBV7-9 combines with J gene TRBJ2-7, with D perhaps being TRBD1 or TRBD2 (5 bases each). The V end was cut by 4 bases, the J end by 0 bases, with 10 bases between. The germline V gene encodes CDR1 SEHNR and CDR2 FQNEAQ (reference sequence). This CDR3 spans 14 amino acids. CDR3 sequence reads: CASSSWDGSYEQYF. In DNA, the CDR3 is TGTGCCAGCAGCTCGTGGGACGGCTCCTACGAGCAGTACTTC.

CDR3 amino acids: CASSQQGGDQPQHF. The CDR3 bases are TGTGCCAGCAGCCAGCAGGGGGGGGATCAGCCCCAGCATTTT. The genes are TRBV7-9 and TRBJ1-5; TRBD1 aligns across 7 bases. Germline CDR1 SEHNR, CDR2 FQNEAQ (reference sequence). This CDR3 region has 14 residues. V lost 5 bases, J lost 5 bases, and 6 bases stayed unmatched.

This clonotype was detected a few times. This chain connects TRBV7-9 to TRBJ2-7; possible D gene TRBD2, 5 bases. This CDR3 region has 10 residues. Deletions cut 8 bases from V and 9 bases from J, with 11 bases between. Germline loops: CDR1 SEHNR, CDR2 FQNEAQ (reference sequence). CDR3 sequence reads: CASATTVQYF. As DNA, the CDR3 is TGTGCCAGCGCGACTACGGTGCAGTACTTC.

The rearrangement links TRBV14 to TRBJ2-7; no clear D. From germline, CDR1 is SGHDN and CDR2 FVKESK. CDR3 length: 11 residues. V was pared by 1 base and J by 6 bases, with 4 bases between. CDR3: CASSQGVEQYF. The CDR3 DNA reads as TGTGCCAGCAGCCAAGGGGTCGAGCAGTACTTC. Supplemented by reference TRBV14 and TRBJ2-7, the full variable domain reads EAGVTQFPSHSVIEKGQTVTLRCDPISGHDNLYWYRRVMGKEIKFLLHFVKESKQDESGMPNNRFLAERTGGTYSTLKVQPAELEDSGVYFCASSQGVEQYFGPGTRLTVT.

The chain links TRBV7-9 to TRBJ2-6; 9 nucleotides line up with TRBD1. Looked up from germline, CDR1 is SEHNR and CDR2 is FQNEAQ (reference sequence). After removal of 2 bases from V and 0 bases from J, the junction contained 5 bases not matched to a gene. The CDR3 is made up of 18 amino acids. This CDR3 is CASSLRTGVRSGANVLTF. For the CDR3, the DNA is TGTGCCAGCAGCTTAAGGACAGGGGTACGCTCTGGGGCCAACGTCCTGACTTTC. The variable domain in full, completed from reference TRBV7-9 and TRBJ2-6, reads DTGVSQNPRHKITKRGQNVTFRCDPISEHNRLYWYRQTLGQGPEFLTYFQNEAQLEKSRLLSDRFSAERPKGSFSTLEIQRTEQGDSAMYLCASSLRTGVRSGANVLTFGAGSRLTVL.

The chain is built from TRBV6-5 and TRBJ1-2; D is ambiguous. The V end lost 2 bases, the J end lost 8 bases, and 12 bases lay between the germline ends. This CDR3 is 13 amino acids long. Germline V CDR1 and CDR2: MNHEY, SVGAGI. The CDR3 sequence: CASSYGVSKGYTF. Written as DNA, the CDR3 is TGTGCCAGCAGTTACGGAGTGTCTAAGGGCTACACCTTC.

V usage is TRBV7-9 and J usage is TRBJ2-3; no reliable D call. V gave up 4 bases and J gave up 4 bases, with 3 bases separating them. Germline-derived CDR1 and CDR2 are SEHNR and FQNEAQ (reference sequence). This CDR3 is built from 11 residues. DNA for the CDR3: TGTGCCAGCAGCTCCTCAGATACGCAGTATTTT. It translates to CASSSSDTQYF. Based on the CDR3 plus reference TRBV7-9 and TRBJ2-3, the full variable domain is DTGVSQNPRHKITKRGQNVTFRCDPISEHNRLYWYRQTLGQGPEFLTYFQNEAQLEKSRLLSDRFSAERPKGSFSTLEIQRTEQGDSAMYLCASSSSDTQYFGPGTRLTVL.

The rearrangement uses TRBV9 and TRBJ1-2; TRBD1 matches 8 bases. The trim removed 4 bases at V and 4 bases at J, leaving 6 bases unmatched. Germline assignment: CDR1 SGDLS and CDR2 YYNGEE. This CDR3 contains 14 residues. CDR3 nucleotide sequence: TGTGCCAGCAGCTTACCGGGACAGGTCTATGGCTACACCTTC. Encoded protein: CASSLPGQVYGYTF.